The source of this T cell receptor beta chain is a study of blood T cell repertoires in COVID-19. Turning to the study itself: Samples representing acute and convalescent COVID-19 were sourced from the United States, Italy and Spain. The analysed material was cDNA or gDNA that came from T cells, B-cell-depleted T cells, or PBMCs.

Per the authors' pipeline: Estimated nucleated cell counts came from reference gene primer amplification. Libraries were prepared by immunoSEQ multiplex PCR; TCRdb keeps only in-frame clonotypes and omits some of them. That table is the source of V, J and clone size, and D and trimming were worked out from the DNA. The sample lists fewer than 300,000 clones; approximately 90% were seen once. The sample was peripheral blood. The source is a woman between 50 and 59 years old with COVID-19, enrolled during active disease.

The CDR3 sequence is CASSKLGTGGRPLHF. The CDR3 coding sequence is TGTGCCAGCAGCAAGCTCGGGACAGGGGGCCGGCCCCTCCACTTT. The chain recombines TRBV9 with TRBJ1-6; TRBD1 matches 12 bases. Germline CDR1 is SGDLS and CDR2 is YYNGEE. With 4 bases clipped from V and 13 bases from J, the junction kept 9 bases outside the gene matches. The CDR3 has 15 amino acids.